A selection of T cell receptor beta chains follows, all from one sample in a study of identical twins. A single record per CDR3 protein comes from TCRdb applying MiXCR to the 5' RACE reads. The data contain approximately 500,000 distinct CDR3 sequences, roughly 24% of them singletons. These data also formed part of another study, on T cells expressing NK-cell markers.

What was sequenced was CD4+ T cells sorted from blood. Receptors originate from a woman aged 18-29 years in good health. CDR3s include the opening cysteine and the closing phenylalanine or tryptophan. D genes are given only for firm matches. Size tells how often a clone was seen (once, few, many) or the class of an expanded clone, and some rows leave it out.

V gene	J gene	D gene	clone size	CDR3 DNA	CDR3 protein
TRBV6-5	TRBJ2-5	-	few	TGTGCCAGCAGTTACCGTTCCGTTCAAGCGCGTCAAGAGACCCAGTACTTC	CASSYRSVQARQETQYF
TRBV24-1	TRBJ2-1	-	few	TGTGCCACCAGTGACCTTATTTTAGAGGACGGGGCCAATGAGCAGTTCTTC	CATSDLILEDGANEQFF
TRBV12-3/TRBV12-4	TRBJ2-1	TRBD2	many	TGTGCCAGCAGTTTCCGTCTAGCGGACTACAATGAGCAGTTCTTC	CASSFRLADYNEQFF
TRBV6-4	TRBJ1-1	TRBD1	-	TGTGCCAGCAGTCCCCAACGACAGGGCATTGTCGGGAGGAAAAGGAACACTGAAGCTTTCTTT	CASSPQRQGIVGRKRNTEAFF
TRBV9	TRBJ2-4	TRBD2	-	TGTGCCAGCAGCAAGAGGACTAGCGGGGGGGAAAACATTCAGTACTTC	CASSKRTSGGENIQYF
TRBV5-6	TRBJ2-1	-	-	TGTGCCAGCAGCTCCGGGCGGGACAGTGTTTACAATGAGCAGTTCTTC	CASSSGRDSVYNEQFF
TRBV27	TRBJ2-7	-	-	TGTGCCAGCAGTTTATCGTCGGGGTACGAGCAGTACTTC	CASSLSSGYEQYF
TRBV7-9	TRBJ2-7	TRBD2	-	TGTGCCAGCAGCTGGACTAGCGTTACCTACGAGCAGTACTTC	CASSWTSVTYEQYF
TRBV7-6	TRBJ2-5	TRBD2	-	TGTGCCAGCAGCTCCGATAGCGGGGGGGCCCGAGAGACCCAGTACTTC	CASSSDSGGARETQYF
TRBV5-1	TRBJ1-2	-	-	TGCGCCAGCAGGGGGTCCGACTATGGCTACACCTTC	CASRGSDYGYTF
TRBV11-1	TRBJ2-6	TRBD1	-	TGTGCCAGCAGCTTATACGGCAGGGGGCTTACTGGGGCCAACGTCCTGACTTTC	CASSLYGRGLTGANVLTF
TRBV6-5	TRBJ2-7	-	-	TGTGCCAGCAGTTACAGGGAACGTCTCGAGCAGTACTTC	CASSYRERLEQYF
TRBV9	TRBJ2-1	TRBD2	-	TGTGCCAGCAGTTGGACTAGCGGGAGGGGTGAGCAGTTCTTC	CASSWTSGRGEQFF
TRBV20-1	TRBJ1-2	-	-	TGCAGTGCCATCCGGCCAGGACCCTATGGCTACACCTTC	CSAIRPGPYGYTF
TRBV5-1	TRBJ2-7	-	few	TGCGCCAGCAGCCCAGGGGCTAGCGTATGGTACGAGCAGTACTTC	CASSPGASVWYEQYF
TRBV7-6	TRBJ2-3	-	-	TGTGCCAGCAGCTTAGAGGCAGGGCCTGGAACAGATACGCAGTATTTT	CASSLEAGPGTDTQYF
TRBV29-1	TRBJ2-7	-	few	TGCAGCGTTGTATCCCGACAGGACTACGAGCAGTACTTC	CSVVSRQDYEQYF
TRBV2	TRBJ2-5	TRBD1	few	TGTGCCAGCAGCGGGGACAGGGGAGGAGAAGAGACCCAGTACTTC	CASSGDRGGEETQYF
TRBV14	TRBJ2-7	-	few	TGTGCCAGCAGCCAAGACCAGGGTGTGTTGTACGAGCAGTACTTC	CASSQDQGVLYEQYF
TRBV29-1	TRBJ2-5	-	-	TGCAGCGTTAGTCGTAACAGGGTCGGCGAGACCCAGTACTTC	CSVSRNRVGETQYF
TRBV6-1	TRBJ2-2	-	-	TGTGCCAGCAGCACCCTCGGGCCTGCGCTCCGAGGCGGGGAGCTGTTTTTT	CASSTLGPALRGGELFF
TRBV12-3/TRBV12-4	TRBJ1-1	TRBD1	-	TGTGCCAGCAAACCGGGACAGGGCCTAACTGAAGCTTTCTTT	CASKPGQGLTEAFF
TRBV7-9	TRBJ1-1	-	few	TGTGCCAGCAGCAGGGATTCAGTGGACACTGAAGCTTTCTTT	CASSRDSVDTEAFF
TRBV12-3/TRBV12-4	TRBJ2-3	-	few	TGTGCCAGTAGGCCGGGGGAATCTGGGGGAGATACGCAGTATTTT	CASRPGESGGDTQYF
TRBV7-7	TRBJ2-1	TRBD2	-	TGTGCCAGCAGCTACGGGGGGACGAATGAGCAGTTCTTC	CASSYGGTNEQFF
TRBV5-1	TRBJ1-3	-	few	TGCGCCAGCAGGGACCGAACTCTAATACCTACTTCTGGAAACACCATATATTTT	CASRDRTLIPTSGNTIYF
TRBV20-1	TRBJ2-4	-	few	TGCAGTGCTAGAGCCCCCGTGGTCAACATTCAGTACTTC	CSARAPVVNIQYF
TRBV20-1	TRBJ2-5	-	-	TGCAGTGCTGGGCTGGAGGGCCTCCAGACCCAGTACTTC	CSAGLEGLQTQYF
TRBV25-1	TRBJ2-5	-	-	TGTGCCAGCAGTGAGCTGTGGGAGACCCAGTACTTC	CASSELWETQYF
TRBV12-3/TRBV12-4	TRBJ1-1	-	few	TGTGCCAGCAGTTTAGCGCCGCTTGCAGGGCTGAACACTGAAGCTTTCTTT	CASSLAPLAGLNTEAFF
TRBV5-1	TRBJ2-1	TRBD2	few	TGCGCCAGCAGCTCCAGAGCGGGAATCCTACAAGGTGAGCAGTTCTTC	CASSSRAGILQGEQFF
TRBV6-1	TRBJ2-7	TRBD2	few	TGTGCCAGCGGTGATAGCGGGAGCTGGAGGTACGAGCAGTACTTC	CASGDSGSWRYEQYF
TRBV20-1	TRBJ1-1	-	-	TGCAGTGCGAGTAGGTCCGAGCAAGCTTTCTTT	CSASRSEQAFF
TRBV29-1	TRBJ2-1	-	few	TGCAGCGCTTTAGCGGTTATCTACAATGAGCAGTTCTTC	CSALAVIYNEQFF
TRBV2	TRBJ2-5	TRBD2	-	TGTGCCAGCAGTGAAGGGCTAGCGGGACAAGAGACCCAGTACTTC	CASSEGLAGQETQYF
TRBV5-1	TRBJ2-5	-	-	TGCGCCAGCAGCCCCCGGATCCAAGAGACCCAGTACTTC	CASSPRIQETQYF
TRBV5-1	TRBJ1-1	-	-	TGCGCCAGCAGCTTCGACAGTGCGAACACTGAAGCTTTCTTT	CASSFDSANTEAFF
TRBV29-1	TRBJ2-3	-	-	TGCAGCGGAACCAGGCAGACCTTAGGAGATACGCAGTATTTT	CSGTRQTLGDTQYF
TRBV10-3	TRBJ2-7	-	few	TGTGCCATCCGATACACCCACGAGCAGTACTTC	CAIRYTHEQYF
TRBV29-1	TRBJ2-7	TRBD1	few	TGCAGCGTTTCCGGGACAGGGACCTACGAGCAGTACTTC	CSVSGTGTYEQYF
TRBV5-1	TRBJ2-3	-	-	TGCGCCAGCAGCTCGTCGCGGGTCCGCACAGATACGCAGTATTTT	CASSSSRVRTDTQYF
TRBV14	TRBJ1-2	-	few	TGTGCCAGTGGGGTTGGCTATGGCTACACCTTC	CASGVGYGYTF
TRBV5-1	TRBJ2-3	TRBD2	-	TGCGCCAGCAGCCCCGGACTAGCGGGGGGGCGGTTCACCACAGATACGCAGTATTTT	CASSPGLAGGRFTTDTQYF
TRBV27	TRBJ1-1	TRBD1	-	TGTGCCAGCAGCATCCCCGGGGACAGTGAAGCTTTCTTT	CASSIPGDSEAFF
TRBV12-3/TRBV12-4	TRBJ2-7	-	-	TGTGCCAGCAGTAGCGGTCCGGGGCGCGAGCAGTACTTC	CASSSGPGREQYF
TRBV12-3/TRBV12-4	TRBJ1-4	TRBD1	-	TGTGCCAGCAGTTCCGGGCAGGGGGCGGTTTTT	CASSSGQGAVF
TRBV28	TRBJ2-7	-	many	TGTGCCAGCAGTTATCTCCGCTACGAGCAGTACTTC	CASSYLRYEQYF